The clone carrying this T cell receptor beta chain has a count of ten or more. What it binds is unknown. The data stem from a study of early T cells in non-severe SARS-CoV-2 infection. Whole-study context: The authors sequenced bulk RNA from unsorted whole blood, leaving chains unpaired. Overall study findings and caveats: Anti-spike CD8 responses were favored by VDJdb matching, which missed private and CD4 specificities.

Between the trimmed V and J ends, which lost 4 bases and 4 bases, there was a span of 11 bases. Germline V gene data show CDR1 as LGHDT and CDR2 as YNNKEL (reference sequence). The CDR3 covers 13 residues. Individual cDNA molecules each received unique molecular identifiers attached to them. TCRdb re-derived calls from the 5' RACE reads in MiXCR, one entry per CDR3 protein. Seen here are about 82,000 distinct CDR3 sequences, under 15% observed once, and the top ten hold 5.5% to 7.5%. The sequenced sample consisted of whole blood. This sequence joins TRBV3-1 and TRBJ2-7; unclear D gene. The sequence was obtained from an adult who was a healthcare worker with PCR-confirmed SARS-CoV-2 infection or an uninfected control (not recorded which). The CDR3 nucleotides are TGTGCCAGCAGCCCGGACGCACGATACGAGCAGTACTTC. Protein: CASSPDARYEQYF.